Listed below are T cell receptor beta chains from one sample, sequenced in a study of OX40 agonist ivuxolimab in advanced cancers. Some clones are missing from TCRdb's copy, which holds only in-frame ones; the method was immunoSEQ multiplex PCR. Among approximately 20,000 clones listed, about four fifths were seen once. This sample comprised CD4+ or CD8+ T cells sorted from blood, obtained in a trial of the OX40 agonist ivuxolimab. These receptors were collected from an adult with an advanced solid tumor such as melanoma, head and neck, liver or kidney cancer. Each CDR3 is given with its conserved first and last residue.

TRBV15 | CATSRGTSGSPDTQYF
TRBV27 | CASSLKGVTNEKLFF
TRBV7-2 | CASSLIGGREETQYF
TRBV9 | CASSVDSSYGYTF
TRBV7-2 | CASSPEAGGPRGEQYF
TRBV19 | CASSIGHSEQYF
TRBV28 | CASSLTSSRVPSDNEKLFF
TRBV6-5 | CASTQTLLNTGELFF
TRBV29-1 | CSAPVGTGELFF
TRBV28 | CASSPRQGIRGSNTEAFF
TRBV19 | CAASLGANTEAFF
TRBV6-1 | CASSVTGELFF
TRBV7-9 | CASSAGQFYEQYF